Listed below are T cell receptor beta chains from one sample, sequenced in a study of T cell repertoires in cytomegalovirus infection. Each CDR3 protein is one row after TCRdb ran MiXCR on the reads. The sample has around 300,000 distinct CDR3 sequences, around 25% seen once. For these TCRs, the target antigens are not known. The sequencing used cultured PBMCs, collected from culture after CMV antigen stimulation. The source is a human donor in good health (CMV status not recorded). Some clones in this sample may be carry-over from other donors' samples. CDR3s include the opening cysteine and the closing phenylalanine or tryptophan.

v_gene: TRBV19; len: 16; j_gene: TRBJ2-7; CDR3aa: CASSPAGTGIPWEQYF
v_gene: TRBV12-3/TRBV12-4; len: 14; j_gene: TRBJ2-7; CDR3aa: CASKPGQSSYEQYF
v_gene: TRBV11-2; len: 15; j_gene: TRBJ2-1; CDR3aa: CASSLVRGKGNEQFF
v_gene: TRBV7-9; len: 17; j_gene: TRBJ2-5; CDR3aa: CASSLGVTGDLQETQYF
v_gene: TRBV2; len: 14; j_gene: TRBJ1-1; CDR3aa: CASSEVRKNTEAFF
v_gene: TRBV12-3/TRBV12-4; len: 11; j_gene: TRBJ2-2; CDR3aa: CASTSVGELFF
v_gene: TRBV27; len: 15; j_gene: TRBJ1-4; CDR3aa: CASSSLTRGNEKLFF
v_gene: TRBV7-2; len: 15; j_gene: TRBJ1-4; CDR3aa: CASSLQGSRNEKLFF
v_gene: TRBV6-2/TRBV6-3; len: 14; j_gene: TRBJ2-1; CDR3aa: CASSLTWASFEQFF
v_gene: TRBV19; len: 13; j_gene: TRBJ1-5; CDR3aa: CASSRTIGWPQHF